This entry lists 12 T cell receptor beta chains sequenced from one sample in a study of chemoradiotherapy in HPV16-positive cancers. Here immunoSEQ multiplex PCR was the method, and the copy in TCRdb shows in-frame clones only, minus some. The sample yields about 68,000 clones, about 88% seen once. The sample here was blood, taken from a patient who underwent chemoradiotherapy. The receptors were gathered from a human donor with HPV-associated anogenital cancer.

CDR3 in amino acids: CASSEGAGYNSPLHF. CDR3 sequence (DNA): TGTGCCAGCAGTGAAGGCGCCGGCTATAATTCACCCCTCCACTTT. The rearrangement joins TRBV6-4 to TRBJ1-6; no clear D gene. CDR3 size: 15 residues. Deletions cut 3 bases from V and 3 bases from J, with 9 bases between. The germline CDR1 and CDR2 sequences are MRHNA and SNTAGT.

This chain connects TRBV2 to TRBJ2-2; 14 nucleotides match TRBD2. Germline CDR1 and CDR2: SNHLY and FYNNEI. V trimming: 3 bases; J trimming: 2 bases; junction bases outside the gene matches: 8. This CDR3 region has 19 residues. CDR3 sequence: CASSDPTSGGASNTGELFF. CDR3 bases: TGTGCCAGCAGTGACCCGACTAGCGGGGGGGCGTCCAACACCGGGGAGCTGTTTTTT.

This rearrangement joins TRBV4-2 to TRBJ2-3, with 11 bases identical to TRBD2. The CDR3 is made up of 15 amino acids. V dropped 3 bases and J dropped 4; count of bases not matched to a gene: 3. Per germline, CDR1 LGHNA and CDR2 YNFKEQ. The CDR3 DNA is TGTGCCAGCAGCCACGTAGCGGGGGGGGCAGATACGCAGTATTTT. This gives the protein CASSHVAGGADTQYF.

The chain is built from TRBV5-1 and TRBJ1-1, with D perhaps matching TRBD1 (6 bases). V lost 4 bases to trimming and J lost 6 bases, with 25 bases between them. Looked up from germline, CDR1 is SGHRS and CDR2 is YFSETQ. CDR3 size: 17 residues. Written as DNA, the CDR3 is TGCGCCAGCAGCAAGCACCCAGGGGAGTCACGTCGATCTGAAGCTTTCTTT. This codes for CASSKHPGESRRSEAFF.

This clone was counted a few times. This chain links TRBV2 with TRBJ1-2, with 7 bases that match TRBD1. Germline V lookup: CDR1 SNHLY, CDR2 FYNNEI. Losses at the gene ends were 3 bases for V and 4 bases for J; bases not matched to a gene: 2. This CDR3 comprises 13 residues. The CDR3 coding sequence is TGTGCCAGCAGTGATGGGACAGCCTATGGCTACACCTTC. This gives the protein CASSDGTAYGYTF. The full variable domain, its missing parts supplied by reference TRBV2 and TRBJ1-2, is EPEVTQTPSHQVTQMGQEVILRCVPISNHLYFYWYRQILGQKVEFLVSFYNNEISEKSEIFDDQFSVERPDGSNFTLKIRSTKLEDSAMYFCASSDGTAYGYTFGSGTRLTVV.

V and J are TRBV6-1 and TRBJ2-7, with D perhaps matching TRBD1 (5 bases). This CDR3 is built from 14 residues. V was shortened by 6 bases and J by 4 bases, with 16 bases between the two germline ends. The germline CDR1 and CDR2 sequences are MNHNS and SASEGT. The CDR3 DNA sequence: TGTGCCAGCAGCCGGCCTGACAGTTTATACGAGCAGTACTTC. Its protein product is CASSRPDSLYEQYF.

In the case of this clone: It is unclear where the CDR3 begins or ends on the DNA, so no DNA is shown, and the CDR3 is as TCRdb lists it. The genes are TRBV7-6 and TRBJ2-1; whether TRBD1, the table's D call, matches the DNA was not checked. Germline V gives CDR1 SGHVS, CDR2 FNYEAQ. A total of 20 residues make up the CDR3, ends included. The CDR3 here is CASSLTRGFLEISVANEQFF.

This rearrangement joins TRBV4-1 to TRBJ2-1; D gene ambiguous. Germline CDR1 MGHRA, CDR2 YSYEKL. The CDR3 has 14 amino acids. V was trimmed by 0 bases and J by 7 bases, leaving 10 bases between them. CDR3: CASSQDRTANEQFF. Written as DNA, the CDR3 is TGCGCCAGCAGCCAAGACCGGACGGCGAATGAGCAGTTCTTC.

The V and J genes are TRBV12-5 and TRBJ2-7, with D hard to call. The CDR3 covers 10 residues. Germline CDR1 reads LGHNT; CDR2 reads FRNRAP. V dropped 4 bases and J dropped 7 bases, with 5 bases sitting between them. The CDR3 here is CASGSSEQYF. In DNA, the CDR3 is TGTGCTAGTGGTTCCTCGGAGCAGTACTTC.

This rearrangement joins TRBV6-5 to TRBJ1-6; no clear D. Trimming stripped 0 bases from V and 0 bases from J, with 6 bases between. The CDR3 runs 16 residues. Germline CDR1 reads MNHEY; CDR2 reads SVGAGI. The CDR3 DNA is TGTGCCAGCAGTTACTCGTACAGCTCCTATAATTCACCCCTCCACTTT. As protein: CASSYSYSSYNSPLHF.

The chain carries TRBV5-5 and TRBJ2-5; D gene unclear. The CDR3 contains 15 residues. Germline V gives CDR1 SGHKS, CDR2 YYEKEE (reference sequence). Trimming took 0 bases from V and 0 from J, leaving 9 bases between them. CDR3 sequence: CASSLGPAHQETQYF. DNA for the CDR3: TGTGCCAGCAGCTTGGGCCCAGCCCACCAAGAGACCCAGTACTTC. Drawing the rest from reference TRBV5-5 and TRBJ2-5, the complete variable domain is DAGVTQSPTHLIKTRGQQVTLRCSPISGHKSVSWYQQVLGQGPQFIFQYYEKEERGRGNFPDRFSARQFPNYSSELNVNALLLGDSALYLCASSLGPAHQETQYFGPGTRLLVL.

The rearrangement uses TRBV6-5 and TRBJ1-2; TRBD1 might be the D (5 bases). Germline V CDR1 and CDR2: MNHEY, SVGAGI. V was cut by 6 bases and J by 3 bases, with 14 bases left in between. The CDR3 extends over 14 amino acids. The CDR3 bases are TGTGCCAGCAGACGGGCAGGGAGGCACTATGGCTACACCTTC. Translation gives CASRRAGRHYGYTF.